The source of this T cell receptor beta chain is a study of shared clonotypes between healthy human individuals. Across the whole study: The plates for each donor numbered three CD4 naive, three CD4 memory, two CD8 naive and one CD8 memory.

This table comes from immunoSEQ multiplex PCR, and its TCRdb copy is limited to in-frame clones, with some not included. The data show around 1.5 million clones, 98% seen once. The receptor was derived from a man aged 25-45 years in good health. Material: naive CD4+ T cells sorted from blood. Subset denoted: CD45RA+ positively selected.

The CDR3 DNA reads as TGTGCCAGCAGTTACGTGGGGGTTTCCTACCAAGAGACCCAGTACTTC. Protein: CASSYVGVSYQETQYF. This chain connects TRBV6-5 to TRBJ2-5, with D perhaps assigned TRBD1 or TRBD2 (5 bases each). The V and J ends lost 2 bases and 0 bases respectively, with 13 bases between them. This CDR3 has 16 amino acids. Germline V CDR1 and CDR2: MNHEY, SVGAGI.